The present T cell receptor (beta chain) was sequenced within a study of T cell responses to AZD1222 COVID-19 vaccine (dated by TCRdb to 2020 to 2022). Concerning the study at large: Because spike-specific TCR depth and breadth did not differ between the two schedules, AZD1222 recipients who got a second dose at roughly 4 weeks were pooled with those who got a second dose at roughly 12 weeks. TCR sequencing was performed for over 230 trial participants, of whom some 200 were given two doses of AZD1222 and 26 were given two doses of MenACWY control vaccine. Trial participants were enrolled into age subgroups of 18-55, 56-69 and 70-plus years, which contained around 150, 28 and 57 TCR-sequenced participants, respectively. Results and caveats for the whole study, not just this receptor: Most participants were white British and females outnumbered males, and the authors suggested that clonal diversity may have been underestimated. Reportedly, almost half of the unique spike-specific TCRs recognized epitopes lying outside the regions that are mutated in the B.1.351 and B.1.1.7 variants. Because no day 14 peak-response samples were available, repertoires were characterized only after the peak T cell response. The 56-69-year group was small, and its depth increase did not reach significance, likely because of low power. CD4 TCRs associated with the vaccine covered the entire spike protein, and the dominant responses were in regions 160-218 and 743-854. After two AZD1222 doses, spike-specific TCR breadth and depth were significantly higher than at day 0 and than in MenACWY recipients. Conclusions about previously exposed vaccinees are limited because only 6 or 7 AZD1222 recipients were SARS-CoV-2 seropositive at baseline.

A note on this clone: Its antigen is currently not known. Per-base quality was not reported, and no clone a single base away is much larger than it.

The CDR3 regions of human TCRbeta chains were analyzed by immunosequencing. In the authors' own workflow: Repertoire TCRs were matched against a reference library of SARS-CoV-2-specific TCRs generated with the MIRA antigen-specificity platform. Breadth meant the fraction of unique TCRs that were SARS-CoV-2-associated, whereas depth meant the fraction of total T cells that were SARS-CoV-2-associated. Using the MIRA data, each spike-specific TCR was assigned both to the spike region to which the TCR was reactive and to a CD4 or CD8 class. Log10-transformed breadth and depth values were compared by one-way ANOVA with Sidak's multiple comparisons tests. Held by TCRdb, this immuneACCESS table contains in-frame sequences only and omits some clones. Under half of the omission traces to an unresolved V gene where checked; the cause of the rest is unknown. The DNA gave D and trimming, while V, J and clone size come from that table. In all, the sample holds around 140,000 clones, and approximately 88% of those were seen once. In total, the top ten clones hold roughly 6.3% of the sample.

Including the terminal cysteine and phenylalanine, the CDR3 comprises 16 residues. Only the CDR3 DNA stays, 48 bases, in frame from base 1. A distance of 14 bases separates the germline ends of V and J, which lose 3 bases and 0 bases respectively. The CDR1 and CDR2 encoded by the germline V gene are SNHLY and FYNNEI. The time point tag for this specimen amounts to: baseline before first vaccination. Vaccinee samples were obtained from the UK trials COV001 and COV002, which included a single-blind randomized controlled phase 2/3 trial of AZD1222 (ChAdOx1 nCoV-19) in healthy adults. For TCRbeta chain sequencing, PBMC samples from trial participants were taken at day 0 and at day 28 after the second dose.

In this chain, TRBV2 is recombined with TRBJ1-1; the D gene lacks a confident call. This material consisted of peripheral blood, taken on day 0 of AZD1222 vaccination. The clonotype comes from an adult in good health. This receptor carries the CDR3 CASSDQHPSLNTEAFF. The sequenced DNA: TGTGCCAGCAGTGATCAGCATCCCAGCTTGAACACTGAAGCTTTCTTT.